These 20 T cell receptor beta chains were all obtained from the same sample, sequenced in a study of T-cell memory formation after mild COVID-19. TCRdb re-derived calls from the 5' RACE reads in MiXCR, one entry per CDR3 protein. The data show just over 400,000 distinct CDR3 sequences, under 25% seen once. Input material: PBMCs or a T cell subset sorted from them (not recorded which). The origin of the receptors is an adult woman who had mild COVID-19 (a few samples of this study predate the infection). Cell type and time point are not known.

A few counts support this clonotype. The chain joins TRBV6-5 to TRBJ1-1, with a tentative D call TRBD1 (5 bases). Germline loops: CDR1 MNHEY, CDR2 SVGAGI. The CDR3 contains 15 residues. With 4 bases removed from V and 0 bases from J, the gap between germline ends came to 12 bases. In nucleotides, the CDR3 is TGTGCCAGCAGTTGGGCGGGACTGCTGAACACTGAAGCTTTCTTT. This encodes CASSWAGLLNTEAFF.

V usage is TRBV7-8 and J usage is TRBJ2-1, with a tentative D call TRBD1 (6 bases). The germline CDR1 and CDR2 sequences are SGHVS and FQNEAQ. V was trimmed by 5 bases and J by 11 bases, leaving 10 bases between them. The CDR3 loop spans 11 amino acids. CDR3: CASSLQGKQFF. The CDR3 nucleotides read TGTGCCAGCAGCCTACAGGGTAAGCAGTTCTTC.

This clonotype is a singleton in its sample. V and J are TRBV3-1 and TRBJ2-2; perhaps TRBD2 as D (6 bases). Trimming stripped 4 bases from V and 7 bases from J, with 19 bases between. The V gene's germline CDR1 is LGHDT and CDR2 YNNKEL (reference sequence). This CDR3 has 16 residues. The CDR3 loop is CASSLSGGALGGELFF. The CDR3 DNA reads as TGTGCCAGCAGCCTTTCCGGCGGGGCTTTAGGCGGGGAGCTGTTTTTT.

In its sample, this clonotype was seen once. This CDR3 reads CASSRTGTANEKLFF. DNA of the CDR3: TGTGCCAGCAGTCGAACCGGGACAGCGAATGAAAAACTGTTTTTT. The chain is built from TRBV12-3 or TRBV12-4 and TRBJ1-4; 7 nucleotides line up with TRBD1. The CDR3 length is 15 residues. Trimming removed 5 bases from V and 5 bases from J; junction bases left unmatched: 8.

This clonotype was detected many times. The chain combines TRBV4-2 with TRBJ2-7; 10 nucleotides line up with TRBD2. Trimming cost V 1 base and J 4 bases; bases outside gene matches: 7. Germline V CDR1 and CDR2: LGHNA, YNFKEQ. This CDR3 contains 16 residues. DNA of the CDR3: TGTGCCAGCAGCCAAGGGCCTAGCGGGAGTTTATACGAGCAGTACTTC. Residues: CASSQGPSGSLYEQYF.

This clonotype was detected only a few times. This chain's CDR3 is CANTGPVEAFF. The CDR3 DNA follows: TGTGCCAACACCGGCCCTGTTGAAGCTTTCTTT. V usage is TRBV12-5 and J usage is TRBJ1-1; no clear D. Per germline, CDR1 LGHNT and CDR2 FRNRAP. This CDR3 comprises 11 residues.

This chain links TRBV14 with TRBJ2-7, with unresolved D. The CDR3 consists of 11 residues. Looked up from germline, CDR1 is SGHDN and CDR2 is FVKESK. Trimming took 3 bases from V and 3 from J, leaving 3 bases between them. The CDR3 region is CASSHYYEQYF. The CDR3 DNA reads as TGTGCCAGCAGCCATTACTACGAGCAGTACTTC. Combining the CDR3 with reference TRBV14 and TRBJ2-7 gives the whole variable domain EAGVTQFPSHSVIEKGQTVTLRCDPISGHDNLYWYRRVMGKEIKFLLHFVKESKQDESGMPNNRFLAERTGGTYSTLKVQPAELEDSGVYFCASSHYYEQYFGPGTRLTVT.

A few counts support this clonotype. The chain is built from TRBV6-5 and TRBJ2-3, with 7 bases aligning to TRBD1. The trim removed 4 bases at V and 2 bases at J, leaving 9 bases unmatched. Germline assignment: CDR1 MNHEY and CDR2 SVGAGI. The CDR3 has 16 amino acids. The CDR3 is CASSFSRDSITDTQYF. CDR3 DNA sequence: TGTGCCAGCAGTTTTTCCAGGGACAGTATCACAGATACGCAGTATTTT.

The chain combines TRBV20-1 with TRBJ1-3, with D possibly being TRBD1 (5 bases). The germline gives CDR1 DFQATT, CDR2 SNEGSKA (reference sequence). The CDR3 extends over 16 amino acids. The V gene lost 2 bases and the J gene lost 4 bases, with 18 bases spanning the gap. The CDR3 here is CSARPYLLGLGNTIYF. Here the CDR3 DNA reads TGCAGTGCTAGACCTTACTTATTGGGGCTAGGAAACACCATATATTTT.

This clonotype has more than one count but fewer than ten. The rearrangement links TRBV5-6 to TRBJ2-7; no clear D. V lost 2 bases, J lost 3 bases, and 3 bases lay in between. The V gene's germline CDR1 is SGHDT and CDR2 YYEEEE. The CDR3 is 11 residues long. The CDR3 loop is CASSFIYEQYF. The CDR3 DNA is TGTGCCAGCAGCTTTATCTACGAGCAGTACTTC.

This clonotype was detected many times. The V gene is TRBV12-3 or TRBV12-4, the J gene TRBJ2-5, with 7 positions matching TRBD1. V shed 5 bases, J shed 1 base, and the junction held 4 bases outside the gene matches. The CDR3 contains 14 residues. CDR3 in DNA: TGTGCCAGCAGTGGACAGGAGACCCAAGAGACCCAGTACTTC. This gives the protein CASSGQETQETQYF.

The chain joins TRBV11-2 to TRBJ2-7, with D unresolved. CDR1 and CDR2 from the germline V gene are SGHAT and FQNNGV. The CDR3 totals 15 residues. V was trimmed by 3 bases and J by 2 bases, leaving 14 bases between them. The CDR3 DNA reads TGTGCCAGCAGCTTTTCAGAGGCGAAAGCCTACGAGCAGTACTTC. Amino acid sequence: CASSFSEAKAYEQYF.

The table lists this clonotype with a few counts. The rearrangement joins TRBV6-2 or TRBV6-3 to TRBJ1-1; D ambiguous. CDR3 length equals 11 residues. Germline CDR1 and CDR2: MNHEY and SVGEGT. V lost 7 bases to trimming and J lost 4 bases, with 7 bases between them. CDR3 DNA sequence: TGTGCCAGCACGGAGCTCACTGAAGCTTTCTTT. Translating gives CASTELTEAFF.

The chain carries TRBV24-1 and TRBJ1-5, with 7 bases lining up with TRBD1. From germline, CDR1 is KGHDR and CDR2 SFDVKD. The V and J ends lost 7 bases and 5 bases, in that order; junction bases with no gene match: 10. The CDR3 has 15 amino acids. The CDR3 region is CATRSRGQGDQPQHF. As DNA, the CDR3 is TGTGCCACCAGGTCAAGAGGCCAGGGGGATCAGCCCCAGCATTTT.

This chain joins TRBV30 and TRBJ1-5; 7 bases are a match to TRBD1. The CDR3 sequence is 14 residues long. Trimming at V came to 4 bases and at J to 9 bases, leaving 12 bases not matched to a gene. The germline V gene encodes CDR1 GTSNPN and CDR2 SVGIG (reference sequence). The CDR3 nucleotides read TGTGCCTGGAACCTTGGGACAGTGGGAGGGCCCCAGCATTTT. Translation: CAWNLGTVGGPQHF.

This chain joins TRBV7-8 and TRBJ2-5; D is undetermined. This CDR3 has 18 residues. Germline V CDR1 and CDR2: SGHVS, FQNEAQ. V was cut by 2 bases and J by 5 bases, with 24 bases left in between. CDR3 DNA: TGTGCCAGCAGCTTATTCGGAGTTGGCGGCCAAGAAAGGGAGACCCAGTACTTC. Protein sequence: CASSLFGVGGQERETQYF.

This clonotype was observed a handful of times. This chain joins TRBV7-9 and TRBJ2-7; D is possibly TRBD1 or TRBD2 (5 bases each). Trimming stripped 4 bases from V and 4 bases from J, with 17 bases between. The CDR3 has 15 amino acids. Germline V lookup: CDR1 SEHNR, CDR2 FQNEAQ (reference sequence). CDR3 in amino acids: CASSSLGASSYEQYF. In nucleotides, the CDR3 is TGTGCCAGCAGCTCTCTTGGGGCTAGCAGTTACGAGCAGTACTTC.

This clonotype occurred many times. CDR3 nucleotides: TGTGCCAGCAGTCTGACAGGGTGGAACACTGAAGCTTTCTTT. Its translation: CASSLTGWNTEAFF. The V gene is TRBV12-3 or TRBV12-4, the J gene TRBJ1-1, with 7 bases identical to TRBD1. Losses at the gene ends were 5 bases for V and 1 base for J; bases not matched to a gene: 4. The CDR3 contains 14 residues.

The V and J genes are TRBV20-1 and TRBJ1-6; tentative D call: TRBD1 (5 bases). With 4 bases removed from V and 5 bases from J, the gap between germline ends came to 12 bases. Germline CDR1 DFQATT, CDR2 SNEGSKA (reference sequence). This CDR3 is built from 14 residues. The CDR3 spells CSATPGGNNSPLHF. The CDR3 nucleotides read TGCAGTGCTACCCCCGGGGGAAATAATTCACCCCTCCACTTT.

This clonotype has more than one count but fewer than ten. The gene calls are TRBV12-3 or TRBV12-4 and TRBJ2-7; TRBD1 might be the D (6 bases). V lost 6 bases and J 2 bases, leaving 14 bases between the germline ends. This CDR3 is 14 amino acids long. The CDR3 region is CASRRDRWAYEQYF. CDR3 bases: TGTGCCAGCAGACGAGACAGGTGGGCCTACGAGCAGTACTTC.